A selection of T cell receptor beta chains follows, all from one sample in a study of beta chain features in type 1 diabetes. TCRdb keeps only in-frame clones here, not all; method: immunoSEQ multiplex PCR. The data contain around 250,000 clones, roughly 13% of them singletons. What was sequenced was naive CD4+ T cells from blood. The receptors were gathered from a woman aged 40 to 50 in good health. Each CDR3 is given with its conserved first and last residue. D genes are given only for firm matches. Clone sizes are given selectively: once, few, many, or a class where the clone is expanded.

D gene	CDR3 length	clone size	V gene	J gene	CDR3 protein	CDR3 DNA
NA	13	few	TRBV7-9	TRBJ1-4	CASSLDRNEKLFF	TGTGCCAGCAGCCTCGACAGGAATGAAAAACTGTTTTTT
TRBD2	13	few	TRBV27	TRBJ2-7	CASGKTSTYEQYF	TGTGCCAGCGGAAAGACTAGCACCTACGAGCAGTACTTC
NA	16	NA	TRBV15	TRBJ1-4	CATSRDWQGTNEKLFF	TGTGCCACCAGCAGAGATTGGCAGGGTACTAATGAAAAACTGTTTTTT
NA	16	NA	TRBV7-8	TRBJ2-2	CASSLGLRQNTGELFF	TGTGCCAGCAGCTTGGGTCTTAGACAGAACACCGGGGAGCTGTTTTTT
TRBD2	16	NA	TRBV7-2	TRBJ2-5	CASSIRLAGGRETQYF	TGTGCCAGCAGCATCCGACTAGCGGGGGGGCGCGAGACCCAGTACTTC
NA	12	NA	TRBV19	TRBJ1-1	CASSIGVGKAFF	TGTGCCAGTAGTATCGGGGTCGGGAAAGCTTTCTTT
TRBD2	14	NA	TRBV2	TRBJ2-1	CASTERGVGNEQFF	TGTGCCAGCACCGAGCGGGGGGTAGGGAATGAGCAGTTCTTC
TRBD1	14	few	TRBV18	TRBJ2-3	CASSQGQGKDTQYF	TGTGCCAGCTCACAGGGACAGGGGAAGGATACGCAGTATTTT
TRBD2	19	NA	TRBV7-9	TRBJ2-3	CASSLVVWDASGSTDTQYF	TGTGCCAGCAGCTTAGTGGTTTGGGATGCTAGCGGAAGCACAGATACGCAGTATTTT
NA	11	NA	TRBV5-8	TRBJ1-2	CASLLVSGYTF	TGTGCCAGCCTACTGGTCTCTGGCTACACCTTC
TRBD1	14	NA	TRBV2	TRBJ2-7	CASSLMAGGYEQYF	TGTGCCAGCAGTCTGATGGCAGGGGGCTACGAGCAGTACTTC
NA	13	few	TRBV6-5	TRBJ2-2	CASSYTGDGELFF	TGTGCCAGCAGTTACACCGGGGACGGGGAGCTGTTTTTT
NA	18	NA	TRBV4-1	TRBJ2-5	CASSQPPSGRGASETQYF	TGCGCCAGCAGCCAGCCCCCTTCCGGTCGGGGGGCGTCGGAGACCCAGTACTTC
TRBD1	13	many	TRBV7-9	TRBJ1-4	CASSQGTVGKLFF	TGTGCCAGCAGCCAAGGGACAGTCGGAAAACTGTTTTTT
NA	16	NA	TRBV5-1	TRBJ2-3	CASSRSGGVSTDTQYF	TGCGCCAGCAGCCGCTCAGGCGGGGTAAGCACAGATACGCAGTATTTT
TRBD1	15	NA	TRBV6-5	TRBJ2-7	CASSYSGTGESEQYF	TGTGCCAGCAGTTACTCAGGGACAGGGGAGTCCGAGCAGTACTTC
NA	13	NA	TRBV18	TRBJ1-1	CASSGQMNTEAFF	TGTGCCAGCTCTGGACAGATGAACACTGAAGCTTTCTTT
NA	17	few	TRBV7-9	TRBJ1-2	CASSDSRGTSLGYGYTF	TGTGCCAGCAGCGATAGCCGGGGAACCTCTTTGGGCTATGGCTACACCTTC
TRBD2	14	few	TRBV7-2	TRBJ2-3	CASSSGLAADTQYF	TGTGCCAGCAGCTCGGGACTAGCAGCCGATACGCAGTATTTT
NA	11	NA	TRBV6-5	TRBJ1-1	CASSHLSEAFF	TGTGCCAGCAGCCATCTTAGTGAAGCTTTCTTT
NA	13	few	TRBV14	TRBJ2-2	CASSQAGPGELFF	TGTGCCAGCAGCCAGGCAGGGCCCGGGGAGCTGTTTTTT
NA	15	NA	TRBV5-1	TRBJ2-1	CASRLATSRHNEQFF	TGCGCCAGCAGATTGGCTACTAGCCGACACAATGAGCAGTTCTTC
TRBD2	15	few	TRBV27	TRBJ2-7	CASSSLAGWIYEQYF	TGTGCCAGCAGTTCCCTAGCGGGGTGGATCTACGAGCAGTACTTC
TRBD2	15	few	TRBV5-4	TRBJ2-3	CASSLQRGSTDTQYF	TGTGCCAGCAGCTTGCAGCGGGGGAGCACAGATACGCAGTATTTT
NA	15	few	TRBV7-7	TRBJ2-1	CASSWGQGRDNEQFF	TGTGCCAGCAGCTGGGGGCAGGGGAGGGACAATGAGCAGTTCTTC
TRBD2	15	few	TRBV9	TRBJ2-1	CASSVQPGLANEQFF	TGTGCCAGCAGCGTCCAGCCGGGACTAGCTAATGAGCAGTTCTTC
TRBD2	15	few	TRBV6-6	TRBJ2-3	CASSLIAGGADTQYF	TGTGCCAGCAGTTTAATAGCGGGGGGAGCAGATACGCAGTATTTT
TRBD2	14	NA	TRBV9	TRBJ2-1	CASTSTSGGHEQFF	TGTGCCAGCACCTCGACTAGCGGGGGCCATGAGCAGTTCTTC
NA	15	NA	TRBV6-5	TRBJ1-5	CATKRGSESNQPQHF	TGTGCCACTAAACGGGGGAGTGAAAGCAATCAGCCCCAGCATTTT
NA	14	few	TRBV10-3	TRBJ1-2	CAISAQGQNYGYTF	TGTGCCATCAGTGCCCAAGGACAGAACTATGGCTACACCTTC
TRBD1	15	NA	TRBV7-7	TRBJ2-2	CASSPQGADTGELFF	TGTGCCAGCAGCCCACAGGGGGCAGACACCGGGGAGCTGTTTTTT
NA	13	few	TRBV7-9	TRBJ2-7	CASSSVGVSVQYF	TGTGCCAGCAGCTCGGTAGGGGTCAGCGTTCAGTACTTC
TRBD1	14	NA	TRBV29-1	TRBJ1-1	CSVETGAMNTEAFF	TGCAGCGTTGAGACAGGGGCCATGAACACTGAAGCTTTCTTT
TRBD2	13	NA	TRBV5-1	TRBJ2-7	CASSFIAGDEQYF	TGCGCCAGCAGCTTTATAGCGGGGGACGAGCAGTACTTC
NA	15	NA	TRBV5-4	TRBJ1-6	CASSLLTGSNSPLHF	TGTGCCAGCAGCTTACTCACAGGAAGTAATTCACCCCTCCACTTT
TRBD1	15	NA	TRBV25-1	TRBJ1-4	CASRGMTGQAEKLFF	TGTGCCAGCAGGGGAATGACGGGACAGGCTGAAAAACTGTTTTTT
TRBD2	19	NA	TRBV4-3	TRBJ2-5	CASSQARGLAGLYQETQYF	TGCGCCAGCAGCCAAGCGAGGGGCCTAGCGGGGTTGTACCAAGAGACCCAGTACTTC
NA	15	few	TRBV5-1	TRBJ1-2	CASSLSGTTLGGYTF	TGCGCCAGCAGCTTGTCGGGGACAACCCTGGGAGGCTACACCTTC
TRBD2	17	few	TRBV5-1	TRBJ2-3	CASSLALSSGATDTQYF	TGCGCCAGCAGCTTGGCCCTGTCTAGCGGGGCCACAGATACGCAGTATTTT
NA	16	few	TRBV5-6	TRBJ1-1	CASSLVSLTSNTEAFF	TGTGCCAGCAGCTTGGTCTCCCTCACAAGTAACACTGAAGCTTTCTTT
TRBD1	16	few	TRBV25-1	TRBJ2-7	CASSAQQGKGSYEQYF	TGTGCCAGCAGTGCTCAACAGGGGAAAGGCTCCTACGAGCAGTACTTC
TRBD1	14	NA	TRBV14	TRBJ1-2	CASSHGTVRSGYTF	TGTGCCAGCAGCCACGGGACAGTAAGATCTGGCTACACCTTC
NA	15	NA	TRBV7-2	TRBJ1-5	CASSLDLYSNQPQHF	TGTGCCAGCAGCTTAGATCTATATAGCAATCAGCCCCAGCATTTT
NA	16	NA	TRBV27	TRBJ1-6	CASEMSQAAYNSPLHF	TGTGCCAGTGAAATGTCACAGGCTGCTTATAATTCACCCCTCCACTTT